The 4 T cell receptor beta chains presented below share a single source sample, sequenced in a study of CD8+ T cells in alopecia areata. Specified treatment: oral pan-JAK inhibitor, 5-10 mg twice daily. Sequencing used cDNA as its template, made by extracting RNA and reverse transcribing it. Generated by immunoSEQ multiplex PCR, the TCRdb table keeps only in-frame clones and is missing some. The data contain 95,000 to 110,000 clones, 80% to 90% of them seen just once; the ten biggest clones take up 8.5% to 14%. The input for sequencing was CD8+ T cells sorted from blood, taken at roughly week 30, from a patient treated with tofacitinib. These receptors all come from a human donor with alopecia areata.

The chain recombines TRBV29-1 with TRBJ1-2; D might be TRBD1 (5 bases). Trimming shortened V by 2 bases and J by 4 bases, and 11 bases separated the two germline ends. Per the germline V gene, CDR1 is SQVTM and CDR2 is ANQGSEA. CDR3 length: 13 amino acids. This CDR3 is CSVELLGTYGYTF. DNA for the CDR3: TGCAGCGTTGAATTACTGGGGACCTATGGCTACACCTTC.

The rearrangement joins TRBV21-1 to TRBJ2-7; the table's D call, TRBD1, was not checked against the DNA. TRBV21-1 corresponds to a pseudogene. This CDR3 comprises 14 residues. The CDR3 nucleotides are TGTGCCAGCAGCAACATCGCCAGGGCAGACGAGCAGTACTTC. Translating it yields CASSNIARADEQYF.

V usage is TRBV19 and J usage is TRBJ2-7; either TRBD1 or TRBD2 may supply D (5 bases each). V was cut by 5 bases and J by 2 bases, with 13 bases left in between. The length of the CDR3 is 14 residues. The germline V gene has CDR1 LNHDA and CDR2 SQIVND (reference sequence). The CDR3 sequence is CASSFGTGTYEQYF. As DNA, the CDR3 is TGTGCCAGTAGTTTCGGGACGGGAACCTACGAGCAGTACTTC.

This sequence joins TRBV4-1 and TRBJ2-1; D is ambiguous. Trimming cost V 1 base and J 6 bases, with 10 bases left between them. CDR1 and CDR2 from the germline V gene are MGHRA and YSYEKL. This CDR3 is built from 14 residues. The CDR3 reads CASSQGETGNEQFF. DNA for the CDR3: TGCGCCAGCAGCCAAGGAGAGACTGGCAATGAGCAGTTCTTC.